The rows below give T cell receptor beta chains drawn from one sample of a study of T-cell memory formation after mild COVID-19. From the 5' RACE reads, TCRdb called clonotypes with MiXCR, one entry per CDR3 protein. The data show about 400,000 distinct CDR3 sequences, approximately 19% seen once. The specimen was PBMCs or a T cell subset sorted from them (not recorded which). All receptors come from a man aged 18 to 29 who had mild COVID-19 (a few samples of this study predate the infection). Cell type and time point are not known. Each CDR3 is given with its conserved first and last residue. The D gene is left open where the match is weak. Not all rows give a size; the values are once, few, many and, for expanded clones, a class.

V	size	D	length	J	CDR3	DNA
TRBV27	few	TRBD1	15	TRBJ2-7	CASRVRQGAGYEQYF	TGTGCCAGCAGGGTACGACAGGGGGCGGGCTACGAGCAGTACTTC
TRBV27	few	-	14	TRBJ1-4	CASSPLRSWEKLFF	TGTGCCAGCAGTCCGCTGAGGAGTTGGGAAAAACTGTTTTTT
TRBV19	few	-	16	TRBJ2-1	CASRDRAGALYNEQFF	TGTGCCAGTAGAGATCGAGCAGGGGCTCTCTACAATGAGCAGTTCTTC
TRBV6-2/TRBV6-3	-	TRBD1	16	TRBJ1-1	CASSYRPGTGVTEAFF	TGTGCCAGCAGCTATCGTCCCGGGACAGGGGTCACTGAAGCTTTCTTT
TRBV12-3/TRBV12-4	few	-	14	TRBJ1-2	CASTLGGQLSGYTF	TGTGCCAGCACCCTCGGCGGGCAGCTATCTGGCTACACCTTC
TRBV7-6	-	-	13	TRBJ1-1	CASSRGSHTEAFF	TGTGCCAGCAGTCGAGGCAGCCACACTGAAGCTTTCTTT
TRBV4-2	many	-	12	TRBJ2-2	CASSQSTGELFF	TGTGCCAGCAGCCAGTCCACCGGGGAGCTGTTTTTT
TRBV23-1	few	-	19	TRBJ2-3	CASSQSLTGHLWGTDTQYF	TGCGCCAGCAGTCAATCCCTAACGGGTCACCTTTGGGGCACAGATACGCAGTATTTT
TRBV12-3/TRBV12-4	many	-	14	TRBJ2-7	CASSWAGLPYEQYF	TGTGCCAGCAGCTGGGCAGGGCTCCCCTACGAGCAGTACTTC
TRBV6-2/TRBV6-3	few	TRBD1	15	TRBJ2-7	CASSYSGTGGLEQYF	TGTGCCAGCAGTTACTCTGGGACAGGGGGCCTCGAGCAGTACTTC
TRBV12-3/TRBV12-4	many	-	14	TRBJ1-1	CASKLDPRSTEAFF	TGTGCCAGCAAACTAGACCCCCGGAGCACTGAAGCTTTCTTT
TRBV6-5	few	TRBD1	14	TRBJ2-2	CASRRQGMTGELFF	TGTGCCAGCAGGCGACAGGGAATGACCGGGGAGCTGTTTTTT
TRBV2	-	-	16	TRBJ2-1	CASPAPAWGGRNEQFF	TGTGCCAGCCCTGCTCCAGCGTGGGGTGGTAGAAATGAGCAGTTCTTC
TRBV5-1	few	-	15	TRBJ2-1	CASSLGADSRNEQFF	TGCGCCAGCAGCTTGGGTGCGGACTCACGTAATGAGCAGTTCTTC
TRBV6-2/TRBV6-3	-	-	16	TRBJ2-7	CASSYTDRTYTYEQYF	TGTGCCAGCAGTTACACCGACAGGACTTACACCTACGAGCAGTACTTC
TRBV4-1	-	-	18	TRBJ2-2	CASSPGGNNIAHTGELFF	TGCGCCAGCAGCCCAGGCGGGAACAACATCGCGCACACCGGGGAGCTGTTTTTT
TRBV19	-	-	15	TRBJ1-5	CASSPYSGSNQPQHF	TGTGCCAGTAGCCCTTACTCAGGGAGCAATCAGCCCCAGCATTTT
TRBV4-1	-	TRBD2	16	TRBJ2-2	CASSTSGGANTGELFF	TGCGCCAGCAGTACTAGCGGGGGGGCGAACACCGGGGAGCTGTTTTTT
TRBV18	-	-	13	TRBJ2-3	CASSPSWADTQYF	TGTGCCAGCTCACCGTCCTGGGCAGATACGCAGTATTTT
TRBV7-2	many	-	13	TRBJ2-3	CASSLESWDTQYF	TGTGCCAGCAGCTTAGAGTCTTGGGATACGCAGTATTTT
TRBV6-6	many	TRBD1	13	TRBJ1-6	CASSTGANSPLHF	TGTGCCAGCAGTACAGGGGCGAATTCACCCCTCCACTTT
TRBV20-1	few	-	16	TRBJ2-2	CSAPTDSLLLTGELFF	TGCAGTGCGCCGACAGACAGCCTTCTTTTAACCGGGGAGCTGTTTTTT
TRBV6-2/TRBV6-3	few	TRBD1	16	TRBJ2-2	CASSDLHRGYTGELFF	TGTGCCAGCAGCGACCTTCACAGGGGATACACCGGGGAGCTGTTTTTT
TRBV10-3	few	TRBD2	15	TRBJ2-1	CAISESGGAQDEQFF	TGTGCCATCAGTGAGTCCGGGGGGGCTCAGGATGAGCAGTTCTTC
TRBV19	few	-	15	TRBJ1-1	CASSNSGTANTEAFF	TGTGCCAGTAGTAACTCCGGGACGGCGAACACTGAAGCTTTCTTT
TRBV5-1	many	TRBD2	14	TRBJ2-5	CASSRDGRQETQYF	TGCGCCAGCAGCCGGGACGGGAGGCAAGAGACCCAGTACTTC
TRBV5-6	-	TRBD1	16	TRBJ2-1	CASSRHRGRPYNEQFF	TGTGCCAGCAGCAGACACAGGGGGCGGCCCTACAATGAGCAGTTCTTC
TRBV7-9	few	-	13	TRBJ2-6	CASPSSGANVLTF	TGTGCCAGCCCTAGCTCTGGGGCCAACGTCCTGACTTTC
TRBV12-3/TRBV12-4	-	TRBD1	12	TRBJ1-6	CASSDRASPLHF	TGTGCCAGCAGCGACAGGGCTTCACCCCTCCACTTT
TRBV5-4	-	-	17	TRBJ2-6	CASSADSYLSGANVLTF	TGTGCCAGCAGCGCGGACAGCTATCTCTCTGGGGCCAACGTCCTGACTTTC
TRBV5-1	-	-	15	TRBJ1-2	CASSSFSGDGKGYTF	TGCGCCAGCAGCTCGTTCTCCGGGGATGGCAAGGGCTACACCTTC
TRBV7-2	-	-	16	TRBJ1-1	CASSFTALVGNTEAFF	TGTGCCAGCAGCTTCACAGCCCTGGTTGGGAACACTGAAGCTTTCTTT
TRBV4-3	few	TRBD1	16	TRBJ1-6	CASSQDRDSLGSPLHF	TGCGCCAGCAGCCAAGATCGGGACAGCTTAGGTTCACCCCTCCACTTT
TRBV6-1	-	-	14	TRBJ1-2	CASSEGRGQVGYTF	TGTGCCAGCAGTGAGGGCAGGGGTCAAGTGGGCTACACCTTC